The T cell receptor (beta chain) under discussion was sequenced for a study of blood T cell repertoires in COVID-19. Study background: Samples of COVID-19 (acute and convalescent) were obtained from the United States, Italy and Spain.

This clone was observed a few times. The germline CDR1 and CDR2 sequences are MNHEY and SMNVEV (reference sequence). V lost 6 bases and J 8 bases, leaving 17 bases between the germline ends. CDR3 length: 14 amino acids. As handled by the study authors: Amplified reference gene primers provided the basis for estimating nucleated cell counts. Clones were read by immunoSEQ multiplex PCR, and TCRdb kept only the in-frame ones, dropping some. V and J calls and clone size come straight from that table; D and trimming were deduced from the DNA. The sample records 150,000 to 200,000 clones, about 92% being singletons.

The sequenced sample was peripheral blood. This clonotype was obtained from a man in his thirties or forties with COVID-19, enrolled during active disease. The rearrangement links TRBV27 to TRBJ2-1; D is perhaps TRBD2 (5 bases). CDR3 sequence reads: CASSSRGPTDEQFF. As DNA, the CDR3 is TGTGCCAGCAGCTCCCGGGGTCCCACGGATGAGCAGTTCTTC.